The source of this TCR beta chain is a study of cytomegalovirus exposure and HLA in healthy donors (dated by TCRdb to 2015 to 2018). For the wider study: According to an earlier analysis of 587 of the donors, 150 million to 200 million T cells yielded 120 million or so unique TCR beta sequences and less than 300 Gb of sequence data. An early release covering roughly 600 HLA-typed donors comprised around 300 gigabases of sequencing data and 85 million to 100 million unique TCR sequences. Among the roughly 390 genotyped donors, approximately 76% belonged to the genetic ancestry cluster associated with self-reported Caucasian donors. The study aimed to test whether cataloging public T cell receptors could reveal signatures of past pathogen exposure. The study used immunosequencing to profile the T cell repertoires of several hundred subjects and linked those repertoires to cytomegalovirus serostatus. Along with the approximately 700-subject first cohort, a separate validation cohort of some 130 different subjects was used. High-throughput TCR immunosequencing, statistical association of individual TCRs with disease status, and machine learning were combined to predict cytomegalovirus infection status. In a later analysis, previously published TCR beta repertoires from about 640 donors were re-analyzed and high-resolution HLA genotyping was added so that TCR occurrence patterns could be studied. The later analysis used no new phenotypic data to find candidate immune exposures, relying instead on TCR beta sequences and their occurrence across donors. To decide whether each TCR beta V gene segment behaved as functional or pseudogenic, an earlier analysis of nearly 600 of the donors relied on high-throughput TCR beta sequencing. Donor age, sex, ethnicity and CMV serostatus were collected together with the repertoire data. Genome-wide SNP genotypes for about three fifths of the roughly 670 donors were used in a later genetic analysis, which treated that subset as a discovery cohort. Every repertoire in the discovery cohort had been generated on one and the same sequencing platform. HLA typing covered class I and class II loci at four-digit resolution. Typing coverage varied by locus: about 620-630 donors for A, B, C, DRB1 and DQB1; roughly 520 for DQA1; approximately 570 for DPA1; under 490 for DPB1. Roughly five DR-DQ haplotypes were handled as single units for association and clustering, since linkage in the cohort was strong. Across around 400 genotyped donors of the cohort, an average of about 240,000 unique TCR beta nucleotide sequences per donor were sequenced, and roughly 18% of those sequences were non-productive. The paper as a whole reports these results and caveats: Strong co-occurrence of HLA alleles, especially DR and DQ, made assigning TCR associations to individual alleles difficult. Roughly uniform sequencing depth across donors was assumed in presence/absence analyses, although this assumption may not hold. In a later analysis, HLA-associated TCR beta chains showed more clonal expansion and lower generation probabilities than non-associated chains that were equally common. A later analysis reported that several top co-occurrence clusters appeared linked to parvovirus B19, influenza, CMV and Epstein-Barr virus. A further reported finding was that TCR beta sequences accurately predicted the HLA-A and HLA-B alleles for most subjects in the first cohort. In a later genetic analysis, fewer N-insertions in productive TCRs were reported among donors in an Asian-associated ancestry cluster than the roughly 640-donor mean. Because the 87-base-pair reads could not distinguish some IMGT-functional V segments, including TRBV6-2 and TRBV6-3, those segments were excluded. Most CMV-associated TCR beta chains appeared to be HLA-restricted in a later analysis, and the HLA associations seemed to be driven largely by CMV exposure. This cohort had only TCR beta chains sequenced, and the lack of alpha or paired-chain data limited which features could be detected. In vitro tests confirmed that a few of the cytomegalovirus-associated TCR beta chains recognize cytomegalovirus antigens. The sequencing pipeline was judged likely to have produced a cluster of highly shared sequence variants as a technical artifact. In a later genetic analysis, a missense DCLRE1C variant was associated with V-gene and J-gene trimming of TCR beta chains, and the association was replicated in an independent cohort. In an earlier analysis of about 550 of the donors, most TCR beta V segments were observed in productive rearrangements about 90% or about 30% of the time, broadly matching IMGT annotations. The authors suggested that the approach could potentially be extended to other disease states and immunological phenotypes. A total of 150 or so TCR beta chains were listed by the study as associated with cytomegalovirus. Because counts were too low, about 15 rarely observed V segments, including chromosome 9 orphons, were left out of the earlier analysis of a few hundred of the donors. Immune exposure information for the cohort was limited to CMV serostatus. Correlated functional status among segregating V segments might reflect linkage disequilibrium, but an unknown experimental factor could not be ruled out. The classifier was reported to diagnose cytomegalovirus status with high specificity and sensitivity in both the original and validation cohorts. A later analysis associated about 17,000 TCR beta sequences with specific HLA alleles at a false discovery rate of 0.05. Because HLA typing was missing for some donors at each locus, association tests included only the typed subset. According to a later analysis, TCR association rates differed among HLA loci, with DRB1 alleles showing the most associated TCRs and HLA-C alleles showing the fewest. Across donors, most TCR sequences were observed very rarely, whereas some public TCRs were present in many individuals.

The germline V gene (reference sequence) yields GTSNPN for CDR1 and SVGIG for CDR2. Taken from cysteine to phenylalanine, the CDR3 has 14 residues. Only the CDR3 part of the read is kept: 42 bases, read in frame from the first base. V and J are trimmed by 5 bases and 8 bases, and the gene matches miss 11 bases of the junction. The library was generated by the immunoSEQ multiplex PCR assay. For the multiplex PCR, a mixture combining 60 forward primers for TCR Vbeta segments and 13 reverse primers for TCR Jbeta segments was used. A multiplex PCR assay on genomic DNA amplified the CDR3 region of rearranged TCR beta genes. The Illumina HiSeq System was used to sequence the amplified TCR beta libraries as 87-base-pair reads. Per the original workflow: A later analysis tallied approximately 87 million unique TCR beta chains across the 666 repertoires, and approximately 9.9 million of those chains were shared by two or more donors. To remove PCR and sequencing errors, raw reads were error-corrected and collapsed into unique sequences using a nearest-neighbor algorithm that merged closely related sequences. V, D and J gene segments were assigned by aligning CDR3 sequences to IMGT reference sequences. Each retained sequence needed at least a six-nucleotide match to both a V gene segment and a J gene segment. A rearrangement counted as productive if the CDR3 had no stop codons and remained in frame with V and J, and every other rearrangement counted as non-productive. CDR3 was defined according to IMGT convention as the region running from the second conserved V-encoded cysteine to the conserved J-encoded phenylalanine. The earlier analysis of fewer than 700 of the donors excluded sequences that lacked an unambiguous match to a single V gene segment. In an earlier analysis of almost 600 of the donors, a V segment was called functional when productive rearrangements were above 56.7%, and segregating when the standard deviation between donors exceeded 5%. A statistical classification framework was built to diagnose cytomegalovirus status from the catalog of TCR beta chain sequences. A later analysis assigned V and J genes by comparing TCR nucleotide sequences with IMGT/GENE-DB human TR gene sequences. A later analysis assigned CDR3 sequences and most-parsimonious VDJ recombination scenarios with the TCRdist pipeline. In a later analysis, every TCR beta chain was defined by the combination of its CDR3 amino acid sequence and its V-gene family, and reads without a unique V-gene family were dropped. A later analysis removed 500 to 650 highly shared, low-generation-probability nucleotide sequences to deal with suspected cross-contamination and a sequencing artifact. A later analysis calculated a clonal expansion index for each public chain from normalized within-repertoire ranks of inferred template counts. In a later analysis, generation probabilities were computed with a VDJ recombination model fitted to out-of-frame rearrangements, and the resulting probabilities were checked against IGoR. In a later analysis, hypergeometric tests were used to score TCR-TCR, TCR-HLA and TCR-CMV co-occurrence, with a repertoire-size bias correction applied to TCR pairs. In a later analysis, false discovery rates were estimated by permuting HLA or CMV assignments 20 times. In a later analysis, co-occurring TCRs were grouped with DBSCAN, and TCRdist sequence similarity was added when clustering was performed within HLA-allele-positive subsets. Repertoires with fewer than 30,000 or more than 120,000 public chains, plus five repertoires with anomalous nucleotide sharing, were excluded from co-occurrence clustering. As stored in TCRdb, this immuneACCESS dataset retains in-frame rearrangements with V and J assigned. A fraction of the clones does not appear; measured against another copy, unresolved V genes explain less than half of the discrepancy, and the remainder lacks a known reason. That table gives V, J and clone size, and the DNA gave D and trimming. The sample includes roughly 140,000 clones, with 65% to 85% observed a single time. The ten top clones hold over 2.5% of the sample.

The cohort was made up of 500 to 800 healthy bone marrow donors. Cohort members were all nominally healthy when sampled, although unrecorded immune exposures were likely present. The donor was CMV seronegative and belonged to the group of around 350 seronegative cohort members. A peripheral blood sample was provided by each donor, and peripheral blood mononuclear cells were used for TCR beta sequencing. Genomic DNA extraction from the blood cell samples was performed with the Qiagen DNeasy Blood Extraction Kit. As to this clone: Its antigen is currently not known. There are no base qualities to consult, and no much larger clone falls within one base.

The V and J genes are TRBV30 and TRBJ2-1, with 8 central nucleotides matching TRBD2. Sample: PBMCs. The clonotype comes from a male donor in good health and CMV-seronegative. CDR3 loop: CAWSGGPSVYEQFF. The nucleotides are TGTGCCTGGTCGGGAGGGCCTTCGGTGTATGAGCAGTTCTTC.